The rows below give T cell receptor beta chains drawn from one sample of a study of blood T cell repertoires in COVID-19. TCRdb's table, derived via immunoSEQ multiplex PCR, lists solely in-frame clones and lacks some. The data contain tens of thousands of clones, around 85% of them singletons. The material sequenced was peripheral blood. Receptors originate from a human donor in a cohort sampled during active COVID-19. CDR3s include the opening cysteine and the closing phenylalanine or tryptophan. D genes are given only for firm matches. Only some rows state a clone size, as once, few, many or a class for expanded clones.

j_call clone_size v_call d_call cdr3_aa cdr3_nt
TRBJ2-7 NA TRBV30 TRBD2 CAWARGVPGGQYF TGTGCCTGGGCGCGGGGGGTCCCGGGCGGGCAGTACTTC
TRBJ1-2 NA TRBV5-4 NA CASSGTGIPYGYTF TGTGCCAGCAGCGGAACAGGGATTCCCTATGGCTACACCTTC
TRBJ1-5 few TRBV2 TRBD1 CASRATGAIEPQHF TGTGCCAGCAGGGCCACAGGGGCGATTGAGCCCCAGCATTTT
TRBJ1-4 NA TRBV19 NA CASSIVGQPTKLFF TGTGCCAGTAGTATAGTAGGACAGCCGACAAAACTGTTTTTT
TRBJ2-1 once TRBV3-1/TRBV3-2 NA CASSQELAVPNEQFF TGTGCCAGCAGCCAAGAACTAGCTGTCCCCAATGAGCAGTTCTTC
TRBJ1-5 few TRBV7-8 NA CASSLGNNQPQHF TGTGCCAGCAGCTTAGGTAACAATCAGCCCCAGCATTTT
TRBJ1-1 NA TRBV5-1 NA CASSPGGANTEAFF TGCGCCAGCAGCCCGGGTGGGGCGAACACTGAAGCTTTCTTT
TRBJ2-5 NA TRBV5-4 TRBD2 CASSLGGAGGQETQYF TGTGCCAGCAGCTTGGGAGGTGCGGGGGGCCAAGAGACCCAGTACTTC
TRBJ2-7 NA TRBV19 TRBD2 CASSIFQSGAISYEQYF TGTGCCAGTAGTATTTTCCAGAGCGGGGCCATCTCCTACGAGCAGTACTTC
TRBJ2-7 NA TRBV4-2 TRBD2 CASSQDVGLAYEQYF TGTGCCAGCAGCCAAGACGTCGGACTAGCCTACGAGCAGTACTTC
TRBJ2-1 once TRBV5-1 NA CASSGEAEQFF TGCGCCAGCAGCGGGGAGGCGGAGCAGTTCTTC
TRBJ2-3 NA TRBV6-1 NA CASSEGTSTDTQYF TGTGCCAGCAGTGAAGGGACAAGCACAGATACGCAGTATTTT
TRBJ2-7 NA TRBV18 NA CASSPAFTYEQYF TGTGCCAGCTCACCAGCGTTTACCTACGAGCAGTACTTC
TRBJ2-1 NA TRBV2 TRBD2 CASSLAGGNNEQFF TGTGCCAGCAGCTTAGCGGGGGGGAACAATGAGCAGTTCTTC
TRBJ1-1 NA TRBV12-3/TRBV12-4 NA CASSPGAEAFF TGTGCCAGCAGTCCCGGGGCTGAAGCTTTCTTT